The present T cell receptor beta chain was sequenced within a study of T cell responses to AZD1222 COVID-19 vaccine. Findings and limits, study-wide: In a largely white British group with more females than males, clonal diversity was possibly underestimated. Reportedly, nearly half the spike-specific TCRs target unmutated variant regions. Researchers report vaccine-associated CD4 TCRs spanning spike, with dominance at 160-218 and 743-854. Two AZD1222 doses significantly raised spike-specific TCR breadth and depth over controls.

In regard to this clone: What it binds is unknown.

Per germline, CDR1 SGHTS and CDR2 YDEGEE. Trimming removed 7 bases at V and 7 bases at J, with 17 bases between. The CDR3 totals 13 residues. Produced via immunoSEQ multiplex PCR; TCRdb's table is partial and in-frame only. The sample has about 72,000 clones, 86% seen once. This TCR came from an adult in good health. V gene TRBV5-8 combines with J gene TRBJ1-2, with a tentative D call TRBD1 (5 bases). Sequenced here: peripheral blood, sampled on day 0 of AZD1222 vaccination. The CDR3 loop reads CASDPGGNSGYTF. As DNA, the CDR3 is TGTGCCAGCGATCCGGGGGGTAACAGTGGCTACACCTTC.